This T cell receptor (beta chain) was sequenced for a study of shared clonotypes between healthy human individuals. Study-level points and caveats: Approximately 4.6% of naive CD4 clonotypes were shared across four donors.

On this clone itself: Its antigen remains unidentified.

Repertoires were generated with immunoSEQ multiplex PCR, while TCRdb's copy carries only in-frame clones and drops some. The top ten clones hold about 0.13% of a sample with about 2.4 million clones, more than 90% of them seen once. Germline lookup yields CDR1 LNHDA and CDR2 SQIVND (reference sequence). There are 15 residues in the CDR3. Trimming left V 6 bases short and J 3 bases short, with 17 bases between. This receptor was obtained from a man between 18 and 29 years old in good health. Specimen: naive CD4+ T cells sorted from blood. The subset: CD45RA+ positively selected. The chain links TRBV19 to TRBJ1-2; D is perhaps TRBD1 (5 bases). CDR3 in amino acids: CASRDTGMGDYGYTF. DNA for the CDR3: TGTGCCAGTAGGGACACTGGAATGGGAGACTATGGCTACACCTTC.